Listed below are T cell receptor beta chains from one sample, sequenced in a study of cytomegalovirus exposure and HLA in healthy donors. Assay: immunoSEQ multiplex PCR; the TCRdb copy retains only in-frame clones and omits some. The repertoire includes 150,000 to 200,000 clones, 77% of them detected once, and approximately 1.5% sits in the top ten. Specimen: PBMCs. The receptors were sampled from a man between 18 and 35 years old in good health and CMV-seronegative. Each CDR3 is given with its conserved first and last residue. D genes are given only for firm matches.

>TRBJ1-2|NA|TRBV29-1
CSVVGGDYGYTF
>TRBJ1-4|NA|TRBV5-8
CASSFHNEKLFF
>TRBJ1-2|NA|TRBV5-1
CASSFTTDSRKTDGYTF
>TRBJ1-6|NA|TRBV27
CATRPPGYYNSPLHF
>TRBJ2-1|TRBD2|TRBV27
CASSLIPSGGNEQFF
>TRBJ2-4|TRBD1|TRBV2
CASSAVRGPFKNIQYF
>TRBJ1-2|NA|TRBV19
CASINPETANYGYTF
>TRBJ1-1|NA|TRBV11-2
CASSLKGDAEAFF
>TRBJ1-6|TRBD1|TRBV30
CAWGVGQGNSPLHF
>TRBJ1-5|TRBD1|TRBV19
CASRENGQGNQPQHF
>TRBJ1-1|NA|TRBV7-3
CASSLGGENTEAFF
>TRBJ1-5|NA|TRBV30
CAWSKGGVNNQPQHF
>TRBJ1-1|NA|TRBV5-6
CASGKRVRNTEAFF
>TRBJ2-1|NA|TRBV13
CASSLVAGSNEQFF
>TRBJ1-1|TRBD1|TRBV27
CASSLTGTANTEAFF
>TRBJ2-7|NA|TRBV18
CASSSTGYEQYF
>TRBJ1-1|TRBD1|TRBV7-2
CASSLGGTGNTEAFF
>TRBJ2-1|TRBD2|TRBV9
CASSDPSGTSGYNEQFF
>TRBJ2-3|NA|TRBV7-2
CASSLSADTQYF
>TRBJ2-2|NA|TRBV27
CASSSTAAGELFF
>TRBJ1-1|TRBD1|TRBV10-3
CAISLDRGNTEAFF
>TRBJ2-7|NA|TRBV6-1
CASSVETGYEQYF
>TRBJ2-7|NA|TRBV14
CASSPLFGTETYEQYF
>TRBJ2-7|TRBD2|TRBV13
CASSLRGRTYEQYF
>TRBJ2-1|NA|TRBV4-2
CASSQEVIISRGGEQFF
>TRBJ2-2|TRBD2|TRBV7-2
CASSSAGGLTGELFF
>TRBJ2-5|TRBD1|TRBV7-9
CASSLPRQGSSNQETQYF
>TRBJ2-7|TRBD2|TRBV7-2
CASSLAERGGAYEQYF